The clone carrying this T cell receptor beta chain has only one observation. Its matching antigen is unknown. The entry originates in a study of cytomegalovirus exposure and HLA in healthy donors. Whole-study context: Early release data held some 80 million unique TCRs from HLA-typed donors.

Researchers ran the PCR with 60 Vbeta and 13 Jbeta primers. TCRdb keeps only in-frame clones here, not all; method: immunoSEQ multiplex PCR. The profile shows fewer than 150,000 clones, over 70% of them singletons. Points from the study as a whole: Within an earlier analysis, most TCR beta V segments proved productive either about 90% or about 30% of the time. For TCR beta chains, V- and J-gene trimming was later linked to a missense DCLRE1C variant.

The V and J ends lost 2 bases and 0 bases respectively, with 15 bases between them. CDR3 size: 17 residues. Per germline, CDR1 KGHSH and CDR2 LQKENI. The sequence derives from a woman between 35 and 50 years old in good health and CMV-seropositive. The chain combines TRBV18 with TRBJ2-3; maybe TRBD1 (6 bases). The source material was PBMCs. CDR3 sequence (DNA): TGTGCCAGCTCACCATCAGGGGCAGGGCTTAGCACAGATACGCAGTATTTT. Amino acids: CASSPSGAGLSTDTQYF.